This T cell receptor (beta chain) comes out of a study of blood T cell repertoires in COVID-19. Germline lookup yields CDR1 MNHEY and CDR2 SVGAGI. The CDR3 extends over 15 amino acids. V was trimmed by 7 bases and J by 4 bases, leaving 17 bases between them. Sequencing used immunoSEQ multiplex PCR; TCRdb keeps in-frame clones, though not all of them. Altogether fewer than 350,000 clones are present, around 86% being singletons, with the ten largest covering 2.5% to 3%. V gene TRBV6-5 combines with J gene TRBJ2-4; weak D call: TRBD2 (5 bases). The source of this sequence is a woman between 55 and 75 years old with active or convalescent COVID-19. Sequenced material: peripheral blood. The CDR3 reads CASTPRDLGKNIQYF. CDR3 in DNA: TGTGCCAGCACCCCCCGGGATTTGGGAAAAAACATTCAGTACTTC.